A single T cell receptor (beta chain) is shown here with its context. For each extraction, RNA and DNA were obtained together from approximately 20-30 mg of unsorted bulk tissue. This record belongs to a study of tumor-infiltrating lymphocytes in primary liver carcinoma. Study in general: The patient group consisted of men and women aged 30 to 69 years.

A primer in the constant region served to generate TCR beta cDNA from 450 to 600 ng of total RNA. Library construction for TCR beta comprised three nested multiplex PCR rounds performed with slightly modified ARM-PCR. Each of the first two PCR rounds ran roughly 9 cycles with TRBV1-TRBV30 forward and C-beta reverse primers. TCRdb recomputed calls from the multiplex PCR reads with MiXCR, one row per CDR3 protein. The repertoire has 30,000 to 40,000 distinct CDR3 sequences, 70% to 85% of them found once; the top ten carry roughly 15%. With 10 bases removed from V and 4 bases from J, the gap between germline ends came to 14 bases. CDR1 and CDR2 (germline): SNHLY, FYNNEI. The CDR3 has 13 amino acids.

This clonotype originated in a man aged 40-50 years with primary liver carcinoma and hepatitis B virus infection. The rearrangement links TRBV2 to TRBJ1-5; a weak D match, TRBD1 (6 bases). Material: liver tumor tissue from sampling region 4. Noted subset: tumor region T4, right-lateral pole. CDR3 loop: CATSPGENQPQHF. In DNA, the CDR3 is TGTGCCACTAGTCCAGGGGAGAATCAGCCCCAGCATTTT.